Following are 2 T cell receptor beta chains from one sample sequenced in a study of graft-versus-host responses after intestinal transplantation. These receptors have no known antigen. Here immunoSEQ multiplex PCR was the method, and the copy in TCRdb shows in-frame clones only, minus some. The sample holds 25,000 to 35,000 clones, about 79% seen once. The specimen was unstimulated CD8+ T cells sorted from spleen or lymph node cells, collected before intestinal transplant. The source is a human donor who received an intestinal transplant.

V and J are TRBV10-2 and TRBJ1-5; no clear D gene. The germline V and J ends were trimmed by 5 bases and 1 base, with 9 bases remaining between them. The germline V gene has CDR1 WSHSY and CDR2 SAAADI. The CDR3 is 14 residues long. Written as DNA, the CDR3 is TGCGCCAGCAGTCTAGACGGGAGCAATCAGCCCCAGCATTTT. Encoded protein: CASSLDGSNQPQHF.

CDR3 amino acids: CASSLDPGVGTEAFF. The CDR3 DNA sequence: TGTGCCAGCAGCTTAGATCCGGGGGTCGGCACTGAAGCTTTCTTT. The rearrangement links TRBV11-2 to TRBJ1-1, with D possibly matching TRBD1 (5 bases). This CDR3 region has 15 residues. Germline values: CDR1 SGHAT, CDR2 FQNNGV. Trimming took off 0 bases at V and 4 bases at J, with 12 bases between the two ends.